Sequencing of this TCR beta chain was carried out in a study of T cell responses to AZD1222 COVID-19 vaccine (dated by TCRdb to the early 2020s). About the full investigation: A total of 230 to 250 trial participants underwent TCR sequencing, of whom some 210 received two doses of AZD1222 and around 26 received two doses of the MenACWY control vaccine. Enrollment into the trials was organized by age into subgroups of 18-55, 56-69 and 70-plus years, and those subgroups contained about 160, 30 and 59 TCR-sequenced participants, respectively.

Worth noting for this clone: This receptor's antigen is unknown. It has no much larger one-base neighbor in the sample; base qualities were not kept.

The CDR3 regions of human TCRbeta chains were analyzed by immunosequencing. On the study's bioinformatics: TCRs in the repertoires were matched against a reference library of SARS-CoV-2-specific TCRs that had been generated with the MIRA antigen-specificity platform. Breadth was defined as the fraction of unique TCRs that were SARS-CoV-2-associated, and depth was defined as the fraction of total T cells that were SARS-CoV-2-associated. Using the MIRA data, each spike-specific TCR was assigned both to the spike region to which the TCR was reactive and to a CD4 or CD8 class. Log10-transformed breadth and depth values were compared by one-way ANOVA with Sidak's multiple comparisons tests. TCRdb's version of the immuneACCESS table is confined to in-frame rearrangements and falls short of the full clone set. An unresolved V gene accounts for under half of the shortfall where checked; the remainder is of unknown origin. The D gene and trimming were derived from the DNA, and the V and J assignments and clone size from that table. This sample has approximately 150,000 clones in its table, and approximately 94% of those were observed once. Roughly 5.5% of the sample is held by the ten biggest clonotypes.

The germline V gene gives CDR1 as SQVTM and CDR2 as ANQGSEA. The trim is 5 bases for V and 1 base for J, with a gap of 11 bases between the germline ends. CDR3 length: 13 amino acids, cysteine to phenylalanine. Of the read, only the CDR3 DNA is kept; its 39 bases are in frame from base 1. General findings and caveats noted by the study authors: Conclusions about previously exposed vaccinees are limited because only 6 or 7 AZD1222 recipients were SARS-CoV-2 seropositive at baseline. Nearly half of unique spike-specific TCRs reportedly recognized epitopes outside regions mutated in the B.1.351 and B.1.1.7 variants. Because no day 14 peak-response samples were available, repertoires were characterized only after the peak T cell response. After two AZD1222 doses, spike-specific TCR breadth and depth were significantly higher than at day 0 and than in MenACWY recipients. The whole spike protein was spanned by vaccine-associated CD4 TCRs, and dominant responses were seen in regions 160-218 and 743-854. The 56-69-year group was small, and its depth increase did not reach significance, likely because of low power. Participants were mostly white British and included more females than males, and it was suggested by the authors that clonal diversity may have been underestimated.

The time point label corresponds to: about 28 days (+/-7) after the second vaccine dose. AZD1222 recipients with second doses at about 4 weeks or about 12 weeks were pooled, because spike-specific TCR depth and breadth did not differ between schedules. The vaccinee samples were drawn from two UK trials, COV001 and COV002, one of which was a single-blind randomized controlled phase 2/3 trial testing AZD1222 (ChAdOx1 nCoV-19) in healthy adults. Trial participant PBMC samples were collected at day 0 and day 28 after the second dose for TCRbeta chain sequencing. This sequence originates from an adult who received the AZD1222 COVID-19 vaccine. Sequencing used peripheral blood, obtained 28 days after the second AZD1222 dose. The chain couples TRBV29-1 to TRBJ1-1; the D gene is perhaps TRBD1, from 5 matching bases. The DNA reads TGCAGCGTTAACTGGGGACCGAACACTGAAGCTTTCTTT. It encodes CSVNWGPNTEAFF.